Listed below are T cell receptor beta chains from one sample, sequenced in a study of blood T cell repertoires in COVID-19. Sequencing was performed with immunoSEQ multiplex PCR; in TCRdb, only in-frame clones are kept and a portion is missing. The sample lists about 46,000 clones; more than 75% were seen once. Sequencing was done on a sample of peripheral blood. Receptor source: a man between 70 and 80 years old with active COVID-19. Both conserved end residues are part of each CDR3. D genes are given only for firm matches. Some rows have no size entry. The others give once, few or many, or a class for an expanded clone.

D: .
J: TRBJ2-1
V: TRBV7-6
length: 18
size: .
DNA: TGTGCCAGCAGCCGACGGATGGAGGGGTTACGGCGGGTAAATGAGCAGTTCTTC
CDR3: CASSRRMEGLRRVNEQFF

D: TRBD1
J: TRBJ2-5
V: TRBV7-3
length: 13
size: .
DNA: TGTGCCAGCAGCGAGGACAGGGCAGAGACCCAGTACTTC
CDR3: CASSEDRAETQYF

D: .
J: TRBJ1-1
V: TRBV19
length: 16
size: .
DNA: TGTGCCAGTAGTAAACCCGGGACACCTGGGAGCACTGAAGCTTTCTTT
CDR3: CASSKPGTPGSTEAFF

D: .
J: TRBJ2-3
V: TRBV24-1
length: 13
size: once
DNA: TGTGCCACCAGTGATCGACTCCTAACCACGCAGTATTTT
CDR3: CATSDRLLTTQYF

D: .
J: TRBJ2-5
V: TRBV7-2
length: 15
size: .
DNA: TGTGCCAGCAGCTTAGGCTTTAGGGGGGGCGAGACCCAGTACTTC
CDR3: CASSLGFRGGETQYF

D: TRBD1
J: TRBJ1-1
V: TRBV7-9
length: 14
size: .
DNA: TGTGCCAGCAGCTTAGGGACAGGAAACACTGAAGCTTTCTTT
CDR3: CASSLGTGNTEAFF

D: TRBD1
J: TRBJ1-6
V: TRBV6-5
length: 16
size: .
DNA: TGTGCCAGCAGTTATTCCGACAGGGGGATTAGTTCACCCCTCCACTTT
CDR3: CASSYSDRGISSPLHF

D: .
J: TRBJ2-1
V: TRBV18
length: 11
size: .
DNA: TGTGCCAGCTCCCGACGGGATGAGCAGTTCTTC
CDR3: CASSRRDEQFF

D: .
J: TRBJ2-1
V: TRBV7-7
length: 15
size: .
DNA: TGTGCTAGCAGCTCCGGGGTAGCGGCTTACAATGAGCAGTTCTTC
CDR3: CASSSGVAAYNEQFF

D: TRBD2
J: TRBJ2-3
V: TRBV4-3
length: 18
size: .
DNA: TGCGCCAGCAGCCAAGAACTCGTGGCGGGGGGCCGAACAGATACGCAGTATTTT
CDR3: CASSQELVAGGRTDTQYF

D: .
J: TRBJ1-5
V: TRBV6-5
length: 15
size: once
DNA: TGTGCCAGCACCCCCGCGGGGGGGGCCGAGCAGCCCCAGCATTTT
CDR3: CASTPAGGAEQPQHF

D: TRBD1
J: TRBJ1-1
V: TRBV28
length: 15
size: .
DNA: TGTGCCAGCAGCCCTGGGAGCGGACAGGGCGGTGAAGCTTTCTTT
CDR3: CASSPGSGQGGEAFF

D: .
J: TRBJ1-5
V: TRBV24-1
length: 15
size: .
DNA: TGTGCCACCAGTGACAACACACACAGCAATCAGCCCCAGCATTTT
CDR3: CATSDNTHSNQPQHF

D: .
J: TRBJ1-2
V: TRBV28
length: 15
size: .
DNA: TGTGCCAGCACCAACCGCGGCAGGGGAAGCCAAGGCTACACCTTC
CDR3: CASTNRGRGSQGYTF

D: .
J: TRBJ2-1
V: TRBV6-2/TRBV6-3
length: 13
size: .
DNA: TGTGCCAGCAGTGCCGGGACTCTTAATGAGCAGTTCTTC
CDR3: CASSAGTLNEQFF

D: TRBD1
J: TRBJ1-2
V: TRBV9
length: 13
size: .
DNA: TGTGCCAGCAGCGTTAGACAGGGTCGAGGCTACACCTTC
CDR3: CASSVRQGRGYTF

D: .
J: TRBJ2-7
V: TRBV6-6
length: 14
size: .
DNA: TGTGCCAGCAGTTTAGGACAGCCCTCCTACGAGCAGTACTTC
CDR3: CASSLGQPSYEQYF

D: .
J: TRBJ1-1
V: TRBV27
length: 13
size: .
DNA: TGTGCCAGCAGTTTTGTCCGCCAGGGTGTAGCTTTCTTT
CDR3: CASSFVRQGVAFF

D: .
J: TRBJ1-5
V: TRBV28
length: 14
size: .
DNA: TGTGCCAGCAGTTTACGGGGGTACAATCAGCCCCAGCATTTT
CDR3: CASSLRGYNQPQHF

D: TRBD2
J: TRBJ2-1
V: TRBV28
length: 16
size: few
DNA: TGTGCCAGCAGTTCGTCTAGCGGGAGCTCCTACAATGAGCAGTTCTTC
CDR3: CASSSSSGSSYNEQFF